This T cell receptor (beta chain) emerged from a study of spatial heterogeneity in lung cancer. Study-wide results and limits: In blood, ubiquitous expanded tumor TCRs appeared more at resection than follow-up.

As regards this clonotype: Its antigen is currently unknown.

The CDR3 runs to 15 residues. With V trimmed by 0 bases and J by 10 bases, 7 bases remained unmatched. In germline, CDR1 is LGHNA, CDR2 YSLEER. TCRdb re-called the 5' RACE reads through MiXCR, storing one row per CDR3 protein. The sample has approximately 100,000 distinct CDR3 sequences, approximately 19% seen once. Regarding time point: blood at routine non-recurrence follow-up after resection. This sample comprised PBMCs, obtained at follow-up. The gene calls are TRBV4-3 and TRBJ1-4; 8 bases align to TRBD1. The TCR was taken from a male donor with early-stage non-small cell lung cancer. The CDR3 DNA reads as TGCGCCAGCAGCCAAGATACAGGGGGGTTGGGAAAACTGTTTTTT. This translates into CASSQDTGGLGKLFF.